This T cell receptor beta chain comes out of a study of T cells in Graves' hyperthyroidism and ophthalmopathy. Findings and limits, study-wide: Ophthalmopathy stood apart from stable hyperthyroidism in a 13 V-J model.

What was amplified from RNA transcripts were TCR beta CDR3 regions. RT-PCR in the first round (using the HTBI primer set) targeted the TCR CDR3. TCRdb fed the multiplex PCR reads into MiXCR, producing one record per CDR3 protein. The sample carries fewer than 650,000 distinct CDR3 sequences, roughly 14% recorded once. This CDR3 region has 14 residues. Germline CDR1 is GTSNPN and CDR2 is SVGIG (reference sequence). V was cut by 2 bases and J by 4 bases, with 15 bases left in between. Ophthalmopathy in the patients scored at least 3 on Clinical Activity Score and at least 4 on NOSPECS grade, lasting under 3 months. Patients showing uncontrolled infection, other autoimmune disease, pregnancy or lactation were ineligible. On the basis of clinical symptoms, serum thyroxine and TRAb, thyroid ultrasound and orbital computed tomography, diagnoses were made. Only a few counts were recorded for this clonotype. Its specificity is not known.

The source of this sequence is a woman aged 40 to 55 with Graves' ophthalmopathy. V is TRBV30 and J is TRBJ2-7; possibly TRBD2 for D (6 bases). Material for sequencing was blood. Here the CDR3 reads CAWSRAGGDYEQYF. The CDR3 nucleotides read TGTGCCTGGAGTCGGGCCGGGGGAGATTACGAGCAGTACTTC.